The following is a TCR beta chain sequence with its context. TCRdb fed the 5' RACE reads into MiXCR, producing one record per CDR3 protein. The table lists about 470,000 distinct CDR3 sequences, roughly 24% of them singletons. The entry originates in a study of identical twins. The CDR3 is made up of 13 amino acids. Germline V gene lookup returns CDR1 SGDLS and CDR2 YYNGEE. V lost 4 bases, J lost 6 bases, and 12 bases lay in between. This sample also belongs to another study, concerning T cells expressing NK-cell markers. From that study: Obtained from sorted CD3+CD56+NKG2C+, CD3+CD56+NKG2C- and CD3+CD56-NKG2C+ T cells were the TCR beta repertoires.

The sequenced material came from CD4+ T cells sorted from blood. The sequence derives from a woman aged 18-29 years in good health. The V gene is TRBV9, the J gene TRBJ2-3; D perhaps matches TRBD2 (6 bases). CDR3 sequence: CASSYPSGDTQYF. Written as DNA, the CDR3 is TGTGCCAGCAGCTACCCAAGCGGGGATACGCAGTATTTT. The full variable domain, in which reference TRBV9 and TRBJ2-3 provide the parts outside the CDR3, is DSGVTQTPKHLITATGQRVTLRCSPRSGDLSVYWYQQSLDQGLQFLIQYYNGEERAKGNILERFSAQQFPDLHSELNLSSLELGDSALYFCASSYPSGDTQYFGPGTRLTVL.